Listed below are T cell receptor beta chains from one sample, sequenced in a study of T cells in Graves' hyperthyroidism and ophthalmopathy. TCRdb redid the calling of the multiplex PCR reads with MiXCR, one entry per CDR3 protein. This sample has approximately 400,000 distinct CDR3 sequences; 15% to 18% occur once, and the top ten carry about 14%. Sequencing input: blood. Every receptor here comes from a woman aged 18-29 years with Graves' hyperthyroidism. CDR3s include the opening cysteine and the closing phenylalanine or tryptophan. Fields, in order: V gene, J gene, clone size, D gene, CDR3 DNA, CDR3 protein. D genes are given only for firm matches. Expanded clones are given a class, and other clones once, few, many or no size at all.

V: TRBV7-2; J: TRBJ2-1; size: NA; D: NA; DNA: TGTGCCAGCAGCTTATTGACTGGGGAAGGACATGAGCAGTTCTTC; CDR3: CASSLLTGEGHEQFF
V: TRBV3-1; J: TRBJ2-3; size: NA; D: NA; DNA: TGTGCCAGCACAGAGGAGTTTAGGGGCACAGATACGCAGTATTTT; CDR3: CASTEEFRGTDTQYF
V: TRBV20-1; J: TRBJ1-6; size: many; D: TRBD1; DNA: TGCAGTGCTAGAGGGGCGGGACAGACCCAAAATTCACCCCTCCACTTT; CDR3: CSARGAGQTQNSPLHF
V: TRBV15; J: TRBJ2-1; size: NA; D: NA; DNA: TGTGCCACCAGCGGTCCTAGCGAAGTTTCCTACAATGAGCAGTTCTTC; CDR3: CATSGPSEVSYNEQFF
V: TRBV5-1; J: TRBJ2-7; size: few; D: TRBD2; DNA: TGCGCCAGCAGCTTGGGTCCTAGCGGGAACAGCTACGAGCAGTACTTC; CDR3: CASSLGPSGNSYEQYF
V: TRBV3-1; J: TRBJ1-2; size: few; D: TRBD1; DNA: TGTGCCAGCAGCCCCCTCCCGGGACAGCGGCTCGATGGCTACACCTTC; CDR3: CASSPLPGQRLDGYTF
V: TRBV28; J: TRBJ2-7; size: many; D: NA; DNA: TGTGCCAGCAGTTTATTGGACCCCGGTTGGGGGGACAGCCCCTACGAGCAGTACTTC; CDR3: CASSLLDPGWGDSPYEQYF
V: TRBV7-2; J: TRBJ2-3; size: many; D: NA; DNA: TGTGCCAGCAGCTTATGGGGGCTAGCGATAAGCACAGATACGCAGTATTTT; CDR3: CASSLWGLAISTDTQYF
V: TRBV14; J: TRBJ2-3; size: many; D: NA; DNA: TGTGCCAGCAGCCACGGGCCCGGAACAGATACGCAGTATTTT; CDR3: CASSHGPGTDTQYF
V: TRBV2; J: TRBJ2-3; size: many; D: TRBD2; DNA: TGTGCCAGCAGTAAGACTAGCGGGAGGGCCTTAGATACGCAGTATTTT; CDR3: CASSKTSGRALDTQYF
V: TRBV11-2; J: TRBJ1-6; size: many; D: NA; DNA: TGTGCCAGCAGCTTAGCTGGTCAGGGAGGAGAATCACCCCTCCACTTT; CDR3: CASSLAGQGGESPLHF
V: TRBV12-5; J: TRBJ2-2; size: NA; D: TRBD2; DNA: TGTGCTAGTGGTTTGGTACTGGGAGGGGACACCGGGGAGCTGTTTTTT; CDR3: CASGLVLGGDTGELFF
V: TRBV11-2; J: TRBJ2-3; size: many; D: TRBD2; DNA: TGTGCCAGCAGCCCACTTCGGGGGGGAGGCACAGATACGCAGTATTTT; CDR3: CASSPLRGGGTDTQYF
V: TRBV2; J: TRBJ2-6; size: NA; D: NA; DNA: TGTGCCAGCACTTACGGAGGGACTGCTGGGGCCAACGTCCTGACTTTC; CDR3: CASTYGGTAGANVLTF
V: TRBV3-1; J: TRBJ2-7; size: many; D: TRBD2; DNA: TGTGCCAGCAGCCAAGGCGGGGGGCGGGACGAGCAGTACTTC; CDR3: CASSQGGGRDEQYF
V: TRBV19; J: TRBJ1-2; size: NA; D: NA; DNA: TGTGCCAGTAGTTACGTAGGGGGTTCCTTCTATGGCTACACCTTC; CDR3: CASSYVGGSFYGYTF
V: TRBV12-3/TRBV12-4; J: TRBJ2-1; size: many; D: TRBD2; DNA: TGTGCCAGCACCTTAGGGCTAGCGGGGTACAATGAGCAGTTCTTC; CDR3: CASTLGLAGYNEQFF
V: TRBV19; J: TRBJ1-5; size: few; D: TRBD1; DNA: TGTGCCAGTAGTCCCACCGACAGGGGAAATCAGCCCCAGCATTTT; CDR3: CASSPTDRGNQPQHF
V: TRBV28; J: TRBJ2-1; size: many; D: NA; DNA: TGTGCCAGCAGTAGAACAGACTACAATGAGCAGTTCTTC; CDR3: CASSRTDYNEQFF
V: TRBV7-3; J: TRBJ1-2; size: NA; D: TRBD1; DNA: TGTGCCAGCAGCTTAGGGCCAGGGGGCCCCCACTATGGCTACACCTTC; CDR3: CASSLGPGGPHYGYTF
V: TRBV19; J: TRBJ1-1; size: NA; D: NA; DNA: TGTGCCAGTAAGAGGGGGAACACTGAAGCTTTCTTT; CDR3: CASKRGNTEAFF
V: TRBV7-8; J: TRBJ2-4; size: few; D: NA; DNA: TGTGCCAGCAGCTTACGGGTGTGGGAGGGGGAAGTTCAGTACTTC; CDR3: CASSLRVWEGEVQYF
V: TRBV5-8; J: TRBJ2-3; size: many; D: NA; DNA: TGTGCCAGCAGTATCTCTCGCACAGATACGCAGTATTTT; CDR3: CASSISRTDTQYF
V: TRBV7-2; J: TRBJ2-7; size: NA; D: TRBD1; DNA: TGTGCCAGCAGCTTAGCGAGGCAGGGGGCTAATTCCTACGAGCAGTACTTC; CDR3: CASSLARQGANSYEQYF
V: TRBV12-3/TRBV12-4; J: TRBJ2-1; size: many; D: TRBD2; DNA: TGTGCCGGACGGGGAGCGGGGGAGACTGAGCAGTTCTTC; CDR3: CAGRGAGETEQFF
V: TRBV9; J: TRBJ2-3; size: NA; D: TRBD2; DNA: TGTGCCAGCAGCGTAGAGGGCGGGGGGCCCACAGATACGCAGTATTTT; CDR3: CASSVEGGGPTDTQYF
V: TRBV6-1; J: TRBJ1-5; size: many; D: NA; DNA: TGTGCCACGAAAGGGACCTTTTCAATCGACAATCAGCCCCAGCATTTT; CDR3: CATKGTFSIDNQPQHF
V: TRBV2; J: TRBJ2-3; size: many; D: NA; DNA: TGTGCCAGCAGGGGACGTCTAAAGAGGGGAACAGATACGCAGTATTTT; CDR3: CASRGRLKRGTDTQYF